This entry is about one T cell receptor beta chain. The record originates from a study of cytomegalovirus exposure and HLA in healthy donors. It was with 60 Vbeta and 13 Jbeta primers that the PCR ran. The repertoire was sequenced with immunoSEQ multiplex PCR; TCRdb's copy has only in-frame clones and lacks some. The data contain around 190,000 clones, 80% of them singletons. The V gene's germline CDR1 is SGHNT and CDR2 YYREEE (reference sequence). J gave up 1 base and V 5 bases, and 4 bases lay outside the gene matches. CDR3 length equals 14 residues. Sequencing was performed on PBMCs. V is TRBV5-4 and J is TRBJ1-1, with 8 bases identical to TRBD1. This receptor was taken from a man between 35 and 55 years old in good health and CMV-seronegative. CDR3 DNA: TGTGCCAGCAGGGCGGGACAGGAGAACACTGAAGCTTTCTTT. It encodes CASRAGQENTEAFF.